This is a list of T cell receptor beta chains from one sample in a study of long-term antiretroviral therapy in people with HIV. Sequencing was performed with immunoSEQ multiplex PCR; in TCRdb, only in-frame clones are kept and a portion is missing. Among about 39,000 clones listed, roughly nine tenths were seen once. The material was unsorted PBMCs, obtained 1.2 years after starting antiretroviral therapy. These receptors were collected from a woman between 45 and 65 years old with HIV. Each CDR3 is given with its conserved first and last residue. D genes are given only for firm matches. Size is stated for part of the rows, as once, few or many counts, or as a class when the clone is expanded.

j_call: TRBJ2-2
d_call: NA
v_call: TRBV7-2
clone_size: NA
cdr3_aa: CASSLVGTSNTGELFF
cdr3_nt: TGTGCCAGCAGCTTAGTGGGGACGTCGAACACCGGGGAGCTGTTTTTT

j_call: TRBJ1-2
d_call: NA
v_call: TRBV29-1
clone_size: NA
cdr3_aa: CSVKEQGAYGYTF
cdr3_nt: TGCAGCGTGAAGGAACAGGGAGCCTATGGCTACACCTTC

j_call: TRBJ2-1
d_call: TRBD2
v_call: TRBV7-2
clone_size: NA
cdr3_aa: CASSSPGTSNEQFF
cdr3_nt: TGTGCCAGCAGCTCCCCCGGGACTAGCAATGAGCAGTTCTTC

j_call: TRBJ2-1
d_call: NA
v_call: TRBV7-6
clone_size: NA
cdr3_aa: CASSPAQGKNEQFF
cdr3_nt: TGTGCCAGCAGCCCAGCCCAGGGGAAGAATGAGCAGTTCTTC

j_call: TRBJ2-5
d_call: TRBD1
v_call: TRBV27
clone_size: NA
cdr3_aa: CASSGTGGGGTQYF
cdr3_nt: TGTGCCAGCAGTGGTACAGGGGGCGGCGGGACCCAGTACTTC

j_call: TRBJ2-1
d_call: TRBD2
v_call: TRBV19
clone_size: NA
cdr3_aa: CASTGTSLYNEQFF
cdr3_nt: TGTGCCAGTACCGGGACTAGTCTCTACAATGAGCAGTTCTTC

j_call: TRBJ2-7
d_call: NA
v_call: TRBV12-1
clone_size: NA
cdr3_aa: CASSSPFPSYEQYF
cdr3_nt: TGTGCCAGCAGCTCCCCGTTTCCTTCCTACGAGCAGTACTTC

j_call: TRBJ2-7
d_call: TRBD1
v_call: TRBV5-4
clone_size: once
cdr3_aa: CASSPGTGVSYEQYF
cdr3_nt: TGTGCCAGCTCCCCCGGGACAGGGGTCTCCTACGAGCAGTACTTC

j_call: TRBJ2-5
d_call: TRBD2
v_call: TRBV30
clone_size: NA
cdr3_aa: CAWSAQGLAGALGETQYF
cdr3_nt: TGTGCCTGGAGTGCACAAGGACTAGCGGGGGCGTTGGGGGAGACCCAGTACTTC

j_call: TRBJ1-2
d_call: NA
v_call: TRBV5-6
clone_size: NA
cdr3_aa: CASSRTGPFNYGYTF
cdr3_nt: TGTGCCAGCAGCCGAACGGGACCATTTAACTATGGCTACACCTTC

j_call: TRBJ1-1
d_call: NA
v_call: TRBV30
clone_size: NA
cdr3_aa: CAWTNRASRPNTEAFF
cdr3_nt: TGTGCCTGGACAAACAGGGCTTCTCGGCCGAACACTGAAGCTTTCTTT

j_call: TRBJ2-5
d_call: NA
v_call: TRBV20-1
clone_size: NA
cdr3_aa: CSRWKGETQYF
cdr3_nt: TGCAGTCGATGGAAAGGGGAGACCCAGTACTTC

j_call: TRBJ1-5
d_call: TRBD1
v_call: TRBV28
clone_size: NA
cdr3_aa: CASSFQRGRNQPQHF
cdr3_nt: TGTGCCAGCAGTTTTCAGAGGGGGCGAAATCAGCCCCAGCATTTT

j_call: TRBJ1-5
d_call: NA
v_call: TRBV25-1
clone_size: NA
cdr3_aa: CASSGQGINQPQHF
cdr3_nt: TGTGCCAGCAGCGGCCAGGGGATCAATCAGCCCCAGCATTTT

j_call: TRBJ1-6
d_call: NA
v_call: TRBV7-3
clone_size: once
cdr3_aa: CASSQGNSPLHF
cdr3_nt: TGTGCCAGCAGTCAGGGTAATTCACCCCTCCACTTT

j_call: TRBJ1-1
d_call: NA
v_call: TRBV10-1
clone_size: NA
cdr3_aa: CASSPTQGAEAFF
cdr3_nt: TGCGCCAGCAGCCCGACACAGGGAGCGGAAGCTTTCTTT

j_call: TRBJ1-2
d_call: NA
v_call: TRBV19
clone_size: NA
cdr3_aa: CASRDTGHYGYTF
cdr3_nt: TGTGCCAGTCGGGATACAGGGCACTATGGCTACACCTTC

j_call: TRBJ1-6
d_call: TRBD1
v_call: TRBV5-5
clone_size: NA
cdr3_aa: CASSPEPGQRYTPLHF
cdr3_nt: TGTGCCAGCAGCCCAGAACCGGGACAGCGATATACACCCCTCCACTTT

j_call: TRBJ2-5
d_call: TRBD2
v_call: TRBV7-3
clone_size: once
cdr3_aa: CASSLGGGLAETQYF
cdr3_nt: TGTGCCAGCAGCTTAGGAGGAGGACTAGCAGAGACCCAGTACTTC

j_call: TRBJ2-3
d_call: NA
v_call: TRBV11-2
clone_size: NA
cdr3_aa: CASRPQGYTDTQYF
cdr3_nt: TGTGCCAGCAGGCCCCAGGGTTACACAGATACGCAGTATTTT

j_call: TRBJ1-4
d_call: NA
v_call: TRBV30
clone_size: NA
cdr3_aa: CAWSTRRLGVDEIGEKLFF
cdr3_nt: TGTGCCTGGAGTACACGTAGGCTAGGGGTAGATGAGATTGGCGAAAAACTGTTTTTT

j_call: TRBJ2-7
d_call: TRBD2
v_call: TRBV30
clone_size: NA
cdr3_aa: CAWRAGVTYEQYF
cdr3_nt: TGTGCCTGGAGGGCGGGGGTCACCTACGAGCAGTACTTC

j_call: TRBJ1-4
d_call: NA
v_call: TRBV6-5
clone_size: NA
cdr3_aa: CASRGYATNEKLFF
cdr3_nt: TGTGCCAGCCGCGGGTATGCAACTAATGAAAAACTGTTTTTT